The subject of this entry is one TCR beta chain. Its target is not known. The germline gives CDR1 SQVTM, CDR2 ANQGSEA. The CDR3 extends over 14 amino acids. V was clipped by 4 bases and J by 6 bases, with 16 bases between them. This entry belongs to a study of T cell repertoires and Cas9 in healthy adults. Overall study context: Multi-effector potency, cytotoxicity and lineage were assessed in SpCas9-reactive CD4 and CD8 T cells.

The method was immunoSEQ multiplex PCR; TCRdb's version includes in-frame clones alone and lacks a portion of them. Of tens of thousands of clones in the sample, around 92% are singletons; the top ten hold more than 0.7%. Notes on the study in general: SpCas9-reactive regulatory T cells reportedly mitigated SpCas9-reactive effector T cells in vitro.

The TCR sequence derives from a human donor in good health. The sample consisted of CD4+ effector T cells (CD127+, CD25-, CD137-, CD154-) from PBMCs; culture status not recorded. This chain connects TRBV29-1 to TRBJ1-5; D is perhaps TRBD1 (5 bases). The CDR3 region has the DNA TGCAGCGTTGGATCGGGGGGTTACGGTCAGCCCCAGCATTTT. This encodes CSVGSGGYGQPQHF.